Shown below are 7 T cell receptor beta chains from a single sample sequenced in a study of identical twins. TCRdb re-called the 5' RACE reads with MiXCR, one entry per CDR3 protein. The sample has more than 600,000 distinct CDR3 sequences; approximately 18% are singletons. The sample was also reused in another study, on T cells expressing NK-cell markers.

The source material was PBMCs. These receptors came from a woman under 30 in good health.

The genes are TRBV9 and TRBJ1-2; the D gene is possibly TRBD1 (5 bases). This CDR3 comprises 15 residues. V was trimmed by 3 bases and J by 0 bases, leaving 12 bases between them. The V gene's germline CDR1 is SGDLS and CDR2 YYNGEE. The DNA of the CDR3 is TGTGCCAGCAGCGCGACGGGGGGTCCTAACTATGGCTACACCTTC. Protein sequence: CASSATGGPNYGYTF.

This clonotype was detected a few times. The genes are TRBV29-1 and TRBJ2-1; 14 nucleotides align to TRBD2. Germline V gene sequence: CDR1 SQVTM, CDR2 ANQGSEA. CDR3 length: 17 residues. V shed 4 bases, J shed 1 base, and the junction held 6 bases outside the gene matches. Here the CDR3 DNA reads TGCAGCGTTGTGGGACTAGCGGGAGTTAATTCCTACAATGAGCAGTTCTTC. This gives the protein CSVVGLAGVNSYNEQFF.

The gene calls are TRBV30 and TRBJ2-1; TRBD1 agrees at 7 bases. CDR1 and CDR2 from the germline V gene are GTSNPN and SVGIG (reference sequence). V gave up 5 bases and J gave up 6 bases; unmatched junction bases: 4. This CDR3 region has 12 residues. The CDR3 DNA sequence: TGTGCCTGGTCGGACAGGCCCAATGAGCAGTTCTTC. Translation gives CAWSDRPNEQFF.

This sequence joins TRBV29-1 and TRBJ2-1; 10 bases are a match to TRBD2. Losses at the gene ends were 1 base for V and 10 bases for J; bases not matched to a gene: 7. This CDR3 has 14 residues. Per the germline V gene, CDR1 is SQVTM and CDR2 is ANQGSEA. For the CDR3, the DNA is TGCAGCGTTGAAGGGACTAGCGGATCATCCGAGCAGTTCTTC. Amino acid sequence: CSVEGTSGSSEQFF.

This clonotype has a handful of counts. V and J are TRBV7-8 and TRBJ2-7; TRBD2 aligns across 7 bases. V gave up 5 bases and J gave up 6 bases; unmatched junction bases: 7. Looked up from germline, CDR1 is SGHVS and CDR2 is FQNEAQ. CDR3 size: 13 residues. CDR3 sequence reads: CASSTGGTPEQYF. In DNA form, the CDR3 reads TGTGCCAGCAGCACCGGGGGGACGCCCGAGCAGTACTTC.

This clonotype was seen only a few times. The chain joins TRBV19 to TRBJ2-7; D unresolved. Germline V gives CDR1 LNHDA, CDR2 SQIVND (reference sequence). The CDR3 sequence is 11 residues long. The germline V and J ends were trimmed by 5 bases and 7 bases, with 9 bases remaining between them. The CDR3 DNA reads as TGTGCCAGTAGTTACGCGAAGGAGCAGTACTTC. It encodes CASSYAKEQYF.

The rearrangement joins TRBV12-5 to TRBJ2-7; perhaps TRBD1 as D (6 bases). Germline CDR1 LGHNT, CDR2 FRNRAP. This CDR3 contains 14 residues. V shed 1 base and J shed 3 bases, with 10 bases lying between them. For the CDR3, the DNA is TGTGCTAGTGGTTTGGGAGGGACACTCTACGAGCAGTACTTC. As protein: CASGLGGTLYEQYF.